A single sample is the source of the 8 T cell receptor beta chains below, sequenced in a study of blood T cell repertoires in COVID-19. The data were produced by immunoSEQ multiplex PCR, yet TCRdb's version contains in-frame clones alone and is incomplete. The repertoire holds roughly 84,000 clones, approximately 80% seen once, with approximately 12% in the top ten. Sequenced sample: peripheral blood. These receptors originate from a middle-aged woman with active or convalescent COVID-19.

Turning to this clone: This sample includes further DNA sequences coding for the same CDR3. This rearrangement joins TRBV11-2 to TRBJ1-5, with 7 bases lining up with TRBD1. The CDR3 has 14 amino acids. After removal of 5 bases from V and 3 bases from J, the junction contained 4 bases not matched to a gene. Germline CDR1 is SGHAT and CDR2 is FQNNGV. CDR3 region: CASSPGTANQPQHF. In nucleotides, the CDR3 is TGTGCCAGCAGCCCTGGGACAGCCAATCAGCCCCAGCATTTT.

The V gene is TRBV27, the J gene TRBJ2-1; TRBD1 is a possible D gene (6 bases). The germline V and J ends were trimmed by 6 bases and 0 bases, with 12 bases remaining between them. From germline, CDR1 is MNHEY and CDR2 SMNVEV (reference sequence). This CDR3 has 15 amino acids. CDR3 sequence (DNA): TGTGCCAGCAGCTACAGGGAGAGCTCCTACAATGAGCAGTTCTTC. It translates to CASSYRESSYNEQFF.

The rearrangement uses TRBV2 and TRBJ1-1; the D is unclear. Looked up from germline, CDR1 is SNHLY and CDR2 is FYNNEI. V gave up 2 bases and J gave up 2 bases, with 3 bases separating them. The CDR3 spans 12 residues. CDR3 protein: CASSEPNTEAFF. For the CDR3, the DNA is TGTGCCAGCAGTGAACCTAACACTGAAGCTTTCTTT.

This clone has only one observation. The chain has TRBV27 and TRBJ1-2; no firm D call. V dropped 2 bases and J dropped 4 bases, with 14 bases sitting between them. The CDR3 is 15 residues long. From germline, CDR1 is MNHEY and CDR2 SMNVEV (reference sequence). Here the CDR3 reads CASSLGGRPIYGYTF. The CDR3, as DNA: TGTGCCAGCAGTTTAGGTGGGCGACCTATCTATGGCTACACCTTC.

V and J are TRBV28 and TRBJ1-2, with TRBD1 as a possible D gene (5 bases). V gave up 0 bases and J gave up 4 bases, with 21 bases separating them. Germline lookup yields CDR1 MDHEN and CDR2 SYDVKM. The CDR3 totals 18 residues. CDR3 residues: CASSLWSAGGEGSYGYTF. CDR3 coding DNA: TGTGCCAGCAGTTTATGGAGCGCAGGAGGGGAGGGTAGCTATGGCTACACCTTC.

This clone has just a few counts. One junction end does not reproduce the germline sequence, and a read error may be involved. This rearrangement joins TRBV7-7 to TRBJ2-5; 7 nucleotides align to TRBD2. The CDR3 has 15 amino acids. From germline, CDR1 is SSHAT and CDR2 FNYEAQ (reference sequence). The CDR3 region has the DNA TGTGCTAGCAGCTTAGAGGGACTACCCCAAGAGACCCAGTACTTC. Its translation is CASSLEGLPQETQYF.

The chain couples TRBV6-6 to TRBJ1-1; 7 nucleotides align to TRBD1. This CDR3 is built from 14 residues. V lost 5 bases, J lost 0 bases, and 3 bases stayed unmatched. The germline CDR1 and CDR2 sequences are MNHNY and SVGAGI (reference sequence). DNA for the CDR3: TGTGCCAGCAGTCGGACAGGCATGAACACTGAAGCTTTCTTT. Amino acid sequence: CASSRTGMNTEAFF.

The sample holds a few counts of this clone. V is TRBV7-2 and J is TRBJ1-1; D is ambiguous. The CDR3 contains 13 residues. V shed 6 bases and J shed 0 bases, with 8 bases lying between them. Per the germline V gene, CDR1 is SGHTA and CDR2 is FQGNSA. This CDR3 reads CASSKSVNTEAFF. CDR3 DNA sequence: TGTGCCAGCAGTAAGAGTGTGAACACTGAAGCTTTCTTT.